This T cell receptor beta chain was sequenced in a study of beta chain features in type 1 diabetes. Whole-study findings and limits: Shortening of TCRB CDR3s, moderate but significant, appeared in all four CD4+ subsets of Type 1 diabetes patients.

Expressed TCRB transcripts were sequenced, since all the RNA that had been isolated was reverse transcribed. TCRdb keeps only in-frame clones here, not all; method: immunoSEQ multiplex PCR. This table holds 640,000 or so clones, 13% found once. CDR1 is MNHEY and CDR2 is SVGAGI in the germline V gene. Trimming at V came to 6 bases and at J to 10 bases, leaving 6 bases not matched to a gene. The CDR3 runs to 13 residues. This clone was detected a few times. Its antigen is as yet unknown. The source is a man between 18 and 35 years old with type 1 diabetes. This sequence joins TRBV6-5 and TRBJ2-1; 10 bases agree with TRBD1. Sequencing input: naive CD4+ T cells from blood. CDR3 DNA: TGTGCCAGCAGACGACAGGGGGCAAGGGAGCAGTTCTTC. Amino acids: CASRRQGAREQFF.